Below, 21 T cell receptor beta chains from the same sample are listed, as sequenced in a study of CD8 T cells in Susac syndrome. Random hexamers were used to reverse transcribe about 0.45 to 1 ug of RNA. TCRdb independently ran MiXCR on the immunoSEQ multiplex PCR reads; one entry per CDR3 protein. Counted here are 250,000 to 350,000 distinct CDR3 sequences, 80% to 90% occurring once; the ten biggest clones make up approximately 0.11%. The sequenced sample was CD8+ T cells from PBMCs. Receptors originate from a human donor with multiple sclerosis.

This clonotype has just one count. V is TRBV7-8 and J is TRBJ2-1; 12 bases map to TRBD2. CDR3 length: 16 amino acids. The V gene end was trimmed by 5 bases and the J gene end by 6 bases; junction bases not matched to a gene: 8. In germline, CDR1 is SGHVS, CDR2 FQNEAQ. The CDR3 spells CASSPRLAGVLNEQFF. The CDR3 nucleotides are TGTGCCAGCAGCCCTCGACTAGCGGGAGTCCTCAATGAGCAGTTCTTC.

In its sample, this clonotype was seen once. CDR3 residues: CASSPPGSGMKDTQYF. DNA of the CDR3: TGCGCCAGCAGCCCCCCTGGTAGCGGGATGAAAGATACGCAGTATTTT. The chain combines TRBV4-1 with TRBJ2-3; 8 nucleotides agree with TRBD2. Unmatched junction bases numbered 11, after V lost 4 bases and J lost 5 bases. The CDR3 contains 16 residues. Per the germline V gene, CDR1 is MGHRA and CDR2 is YSYEKL.

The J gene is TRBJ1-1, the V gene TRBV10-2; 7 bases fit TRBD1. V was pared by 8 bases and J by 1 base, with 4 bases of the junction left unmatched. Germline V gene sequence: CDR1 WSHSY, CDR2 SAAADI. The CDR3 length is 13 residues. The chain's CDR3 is CASSGQTNTEAFF. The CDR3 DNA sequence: TGCGCCAGCTCGGGACAGACGAACACTGAAGCTTTCTTT.

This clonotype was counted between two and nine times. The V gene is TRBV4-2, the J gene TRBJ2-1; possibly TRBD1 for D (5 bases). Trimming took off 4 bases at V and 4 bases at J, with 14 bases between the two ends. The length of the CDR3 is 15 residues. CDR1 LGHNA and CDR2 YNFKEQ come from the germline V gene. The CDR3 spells CASSPTVGEYNEQFF. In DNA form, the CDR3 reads TGTGCCAGCAGCCCGACAGTTGGGGAATACAATGAGCAGTTCTTC.

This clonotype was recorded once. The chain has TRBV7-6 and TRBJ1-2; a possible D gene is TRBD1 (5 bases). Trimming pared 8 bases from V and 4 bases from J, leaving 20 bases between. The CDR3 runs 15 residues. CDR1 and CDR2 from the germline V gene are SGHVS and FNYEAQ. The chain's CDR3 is CASGPRDSEPYGYTF. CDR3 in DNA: TGTGCCAGCGGGCCCCGGGACTCAGAACCCTATGGCTACACCTTC. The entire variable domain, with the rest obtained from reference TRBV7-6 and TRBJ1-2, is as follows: GAGVSQSPRYKVTKRGQDVALRCDPISGHVSLYWYRQALGQGPEFLTYFNYEAQQDKSGLPNDRFSAERPEGSISTLTIQRTEQRDSAMYRCASGPRDSEPYGYTFGSGTRLTVV.

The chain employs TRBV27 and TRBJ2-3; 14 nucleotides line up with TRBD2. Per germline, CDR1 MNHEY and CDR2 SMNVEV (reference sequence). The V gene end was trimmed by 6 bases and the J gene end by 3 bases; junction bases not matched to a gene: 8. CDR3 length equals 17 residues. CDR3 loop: CASSLGTSGSGTDTQYF. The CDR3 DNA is TGTGCCAGCAGCCTCGGGACTAGCGGGAGTGGGACAGATACGCAGTATTTT.

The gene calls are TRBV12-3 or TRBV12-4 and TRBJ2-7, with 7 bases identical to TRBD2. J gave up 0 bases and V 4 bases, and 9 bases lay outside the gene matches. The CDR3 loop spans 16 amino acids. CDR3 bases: TGTGCCAGCAGTTCGGCTATCGGGAGGAGCTCCTACGAGCAGTACTTC. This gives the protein CASSSAIGRSSYEQYF.

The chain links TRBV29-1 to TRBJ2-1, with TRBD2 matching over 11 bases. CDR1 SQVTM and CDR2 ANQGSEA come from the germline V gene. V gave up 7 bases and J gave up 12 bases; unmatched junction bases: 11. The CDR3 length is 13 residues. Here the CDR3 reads CSGRTSGRRGQFF. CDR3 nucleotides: TGCAGCGGCCGCACTAGCGGGAGACGTGGGCAGTTCTTC.

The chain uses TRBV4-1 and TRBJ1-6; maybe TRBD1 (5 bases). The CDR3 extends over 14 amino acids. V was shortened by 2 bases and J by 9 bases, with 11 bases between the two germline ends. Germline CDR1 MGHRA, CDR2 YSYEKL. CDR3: CASSQRQGPSPLHF. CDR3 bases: TGCGCCAGCAGCCAAAGGCAGGGTCCTTCACCCCTCCACTTT.

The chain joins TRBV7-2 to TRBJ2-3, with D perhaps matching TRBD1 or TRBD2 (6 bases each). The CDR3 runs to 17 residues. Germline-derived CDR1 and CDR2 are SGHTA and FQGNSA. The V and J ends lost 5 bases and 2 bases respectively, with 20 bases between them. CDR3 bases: TGTGCCAGCAGCCAAGGGGGGCGGACAGAGCCCACAGATACGCAGTATTTT. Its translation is CASSQGGRTEPTDTQYF.

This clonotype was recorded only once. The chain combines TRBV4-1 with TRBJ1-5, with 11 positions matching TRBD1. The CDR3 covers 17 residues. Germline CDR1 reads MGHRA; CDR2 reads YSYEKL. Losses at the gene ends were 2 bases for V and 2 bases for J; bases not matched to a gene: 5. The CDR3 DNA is TGCGCCAGCAGCCAAACCCCGGGACAGGGGGGCAATCAGCCCCAGCATTTT. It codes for CASSQTPGQGGNQPQHF.

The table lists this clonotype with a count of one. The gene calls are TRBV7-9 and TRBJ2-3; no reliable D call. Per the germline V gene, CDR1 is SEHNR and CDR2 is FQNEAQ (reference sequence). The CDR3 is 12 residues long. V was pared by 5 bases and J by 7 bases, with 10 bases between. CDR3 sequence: CASSTEIHTQYF. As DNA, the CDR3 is TGTGCCAGCAGCACAGAAATACATACGCAGTATTTT.

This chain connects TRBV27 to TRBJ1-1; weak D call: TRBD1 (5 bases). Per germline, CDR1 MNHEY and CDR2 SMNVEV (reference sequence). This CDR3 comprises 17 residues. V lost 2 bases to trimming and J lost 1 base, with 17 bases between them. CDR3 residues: CASSLNIVAGWNTEAFF. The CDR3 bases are TGTGCCAGCAGTTTAAATATTGTGGCAGGGTGGAACACTGAAGCTTTCTTT.

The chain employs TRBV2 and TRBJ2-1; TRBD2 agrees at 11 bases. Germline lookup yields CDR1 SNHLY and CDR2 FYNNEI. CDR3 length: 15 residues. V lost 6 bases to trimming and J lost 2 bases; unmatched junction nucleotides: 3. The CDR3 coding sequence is TGTGCCAGCAGGGAGGGACTAGCGGCCTACAATGAGCAGTTCTTC. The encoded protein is CASREGLAAYNEQFF.

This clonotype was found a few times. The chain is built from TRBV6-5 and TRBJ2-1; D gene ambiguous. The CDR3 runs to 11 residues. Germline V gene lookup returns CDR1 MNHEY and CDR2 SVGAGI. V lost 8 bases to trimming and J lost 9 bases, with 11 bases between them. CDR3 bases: TGTGCCAGCGGCCTAGATCCTGAGCAGTTCTTC. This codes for CASGLDPEQFF.

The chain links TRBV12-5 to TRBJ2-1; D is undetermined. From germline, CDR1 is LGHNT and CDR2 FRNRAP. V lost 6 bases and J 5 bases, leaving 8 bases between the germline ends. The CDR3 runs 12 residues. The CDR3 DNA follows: TGTGCTAGTGGCCCCAGCCACAATGAGCAGTTCTTC. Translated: CASGPSHNEQFF.

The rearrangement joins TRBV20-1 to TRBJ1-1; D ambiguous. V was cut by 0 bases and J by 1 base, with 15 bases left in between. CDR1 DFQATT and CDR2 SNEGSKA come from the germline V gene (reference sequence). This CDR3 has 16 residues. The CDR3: CSARDRKGLKNTEAFF. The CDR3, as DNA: TGCAGTGCTAGAGATCGGAAAGGGCTGAAGAACACTGAAGCTTTCTTT.

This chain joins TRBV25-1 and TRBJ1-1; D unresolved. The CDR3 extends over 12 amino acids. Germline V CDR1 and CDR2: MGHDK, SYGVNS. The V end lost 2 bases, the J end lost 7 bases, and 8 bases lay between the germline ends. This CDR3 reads CASSEGTFEAFF. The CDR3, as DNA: TGTGCCAGCAGTGAAGGAACTTTTGAAGCTTTCTTT.

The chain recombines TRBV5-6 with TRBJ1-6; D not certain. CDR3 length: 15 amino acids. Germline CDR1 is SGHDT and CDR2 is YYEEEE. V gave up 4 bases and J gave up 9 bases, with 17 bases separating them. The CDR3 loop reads CASSQDPNGVSPLHF. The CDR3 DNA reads TGTGCCAGCAGCCAGGACCCAAACGGGGTTTCACCCCTCCACTTT.

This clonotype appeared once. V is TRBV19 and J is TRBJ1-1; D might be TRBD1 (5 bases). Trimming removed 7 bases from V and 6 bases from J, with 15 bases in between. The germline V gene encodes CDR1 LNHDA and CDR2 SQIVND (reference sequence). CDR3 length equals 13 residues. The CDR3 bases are TGTGCCAGTACCATCGGGGGTTTCCCTGAAGCTTTCTTT. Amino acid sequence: CASTIGGFPEAFF.

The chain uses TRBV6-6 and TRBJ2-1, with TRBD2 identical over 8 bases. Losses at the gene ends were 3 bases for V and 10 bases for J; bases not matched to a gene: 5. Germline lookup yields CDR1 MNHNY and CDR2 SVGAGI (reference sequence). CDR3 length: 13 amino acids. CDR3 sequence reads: CASSYPGGDEQFF. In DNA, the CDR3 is TGTGCCAGCAGTTATCCGGGAGGGGACGAGCAGTTCTTC.